One and the same sample provided the 11 T cell receptor beta chains below, sequenced in a study of response to subunit inactivated influenza vaccine. TCRdb called the RT-PCR reads again in MiXCR, with one record for every CDR3 protein. Of about 650,000 distinct CDR3 sequences in the sample, around 15% were seen once. Sequencing used PBMCs from blood, obtained 14 to 15 days before vaccination. These receptors were collected from a man over 45 who received an inactivated influenza vaccine.

This clonotype appeared a few times. This chain links TRBV4-1 with TRBJ1-2; D is unclear. With 0 bases removed from V and 4 bases from J, the gap between germline ends came to 15 bases. CDR1 and CDR2 (germline): MGHRA, YSYEKL. CDR3 size: 16 residues. This CDR3 is CASSQEAASYSYGYTF. Here the CDR3 DNA reads TGCGCCAGCAGCCAAGAGGCCGCGTCTTACAGCTATGGCTACACCTTC.

The rearrangement joins TRBV6-7 to TRBJ2-3, with 12 bases identical to TRBD2. TRBV6-7 is an open reading frame, and its role is uncertain. CDR3 size: 18 residues. V lost 6 bases and J lost 0; bases outside the gene matches: 10. The CDR3 DNA sequence: TGTGCCAGCAGAACCCCTTGGCTAGCGGGAGGGAGCACAGATACGCAGTATTTT. It encodes CASRTPWLAGGSTDTQYF.

This clonotype was observed a handful of times. The chain joins TRBV5-5 to TRBJ1-4; D may be TRBD1 (6 bases). Germline V gives CDR1 SGHKS, CDR2 YYEKEE (reference sequence). The CDR3 extends over 14 amino acids. Trimming shortened V by 1 base and J by 8 bases, and 12 bases separated the two germline ends. CDR3 residues: CASSLRGAKEKLFF. The CDR3 region has the DNA TGTGCCAGCAGCTTGAGGGGGGCGAAGGAAAAACTGTTTTTT.

This clonotype turned up a few times. V is TRBV7-8 and J is TRBJ2-3; no reliable D call. The germline V gene encodes CDR1 SGHVS and CDR2 FQNEAQ. V shed 1 base and J shed 3 bases, with 11 bases lying between them. CDR3 length equals 15 residues. The CDR3 spells CASSLGARVTDTQYF. The CDR3 nucleotides read TGTGCCAGCAGCTTAGGGGCAAGGGTTACAGATACGCAGTATTTT. Combining the CDR3 with reference TRBV7-8 and TRBJ2-3 gives the whole variable domain GAGVSQSPRYKVAKRGQDVALRCDPISGHVSLFWYQQALGQGPEFLTYFQNEAQLDKSGLPSDRFFAERPEGSVSTLKIQRTQQEDSAVYLCASSLGARVTDTQYFGPGTRLTVL.

This rearrangement joins TRBV5-6 to TRBJ2-7; tentatively, D is TRBD1 or TRBD2 (5 bases each). Germline V gene data show CDR1 as SGHDT and CDR2 as YYEEEE. The germline V and J ends were trimmed by 2 bases and 2 bases, with 17 bases remaining between them. The CDR3 extends over 16 amino acids. The CDR3 here is CASSFSPGRGAYEQYF. CDR3 nucleotide sequence: TGTGCCAGCAGCTTTTCGCCGGGACGGGGAGCCTACGAGCAGTACTTC.

For the CDR3, the DNA is TGTGCCAGCAAAAAGGGGACAGGGAACAATGAGCAGTTCTTC. Translating gives CASKKGTGNNEQFF. The chain employs TRBV7-2 and TRBJ2-1; 9 nucleotides align to TRBD1. CDR3 size: 14 residues. The germline gives CDR1 SGHTA, CDR2 FQGNSA. Trimming removed 7 bases from V and 5 bases from J; junction bases left unmatched: 6. Complete variable domain (other parts from reference TRBV7-2 and TRBJ2-1): GAGVSQSPSNKVTEKGKDVELRCDPISGHTALYWYRQSLGQGLEFLIYFQGNSAPDKSGLPSDRFSAERTGGSVSTLTIQRTQQEDSAVYLCASKKGTGNNEQFFGPGTRLTVL.

In this sample, this clonotype turned up many times. V is TRBV12-3 or TRBV12-4 and J is TRBJ1-4; D gene uncertain. The CDR3 extends over 14 amino acids. The V end was cut by 5 bases, the J end by 2 bases, with 9 bases between. CDR3: CASSPVATNEKLFF. For the CDR3, the DNA is TGTGCCAGCAGTCCCGTAGCGACTAATGAAAAACTGTTTTTT.

This clonotype showed up just a few times. The rearrangement links TRBV4-3 to TRBJ2-7; maybe TRBD1 (5 bases). Trimming removed 3 bases from V and 6 bases from J, with 12 bases in between. There are 13 residues in the CDR3. The germline V gene has CDR1 LGHNA and CDR2 YSLEER. The CDR3 DNA follows: TGCGCCAGCAGCCACCGTGACAGAGGCGAGCAGTACTTC. Its protein is CASSHRDRGEQYF.

This clonotype came up many times. The genes are TRBV20-1 and TRBJ2-3; TRBD1 is a possible D gene (6 bases). The V end was cut by 3 bases, the J end by 2 bases, with 15 bases between. This CDR3 has 15 residues. The V gene's germline CDR1 is DFQATT and CDR2 SNEGSKA (reference sequence). CDR3 in DNA: TGCAGTGCTAGGGGTTATGACAGGAACACAGATACGCAGTATTTT. Translation gives CSARGYDRNTDTQYF.

The rearrangement uses TRBV12-3 or TRBV12-4 and TRBJ2-3; D may be TRBD2 (8 bases). The V gene lost 4 bases and the J gene lost 6 bases, with 14 bases spanning the gap. This CDR3 has 14 residues. CDR3 region: CASSYGRGRDTQYF. As DNA, the CDR3 is TGTGCCAGCAGTTACGGGAGGGGGCGGGATACGCAGTATTTT.

This clonotype has at least ten counts. A read error may account for a junction end that differs from germline. V is TRBV7-8 and J is TRBJ1-6, with D possibly being TRBD1 (6 bases). The CDR3 extends over 11 amino acids. In germline, CDR1 is SGHVS, CDR2 FQNEAQ. CDR3: CASSLGGALNF. The CDR3 bases are TGTGCCAGCAGCTTAGGGGGGGCACTAAACTTT.